This is a list of T cell receptor beta chains from one sample in a study of blood T cell repertoires in COVID-19. Here immunoSEQ multiplex PCR was the method, and the copy in TCRdb shows in-frame clones only, minus some. The sample lists nearly 200,000 clones; 80% to 90% were seen once. Material for sequencing was peripheral blood. These receptors were collected from a woman in her 70s with active or convalescent COVID-19. The CDR3 runs from the conserved cysteine through the conserved F or W. The order of the fields is CDR3 length, D gene, clone size, V gene, J gene, CDR3 protein, CDR3 DNA. The D gene is left open where the match is weak. Clone size is stated in some rows and not others, as once, few, many or a class when expanded.

len: 16; d_gene: -; abundance: -; v_gene: TRBV4-2; j_gene: TRBJ2-6; CDR3aa: CASSRNAASGANVLTF; CDR3nt: TGTGCCAGCAGCCGCAATGCGGCCTCTGGGGCCAACGTCCTGACTTTC
len: 13; d_gene: -; abundance: -; v_gene: TRBV11-3; j_gene: TRBJ1-1; CDR3aa: CASSLKPRAEAFF; CDR3nt: TGTGCCAGCAGCTTGAAGCCTCGGGCTGAAGCTTTCTTT
len: 14; d_gene: TRBD1; abundance: -; v_gene: TRBV11-2; j_gene: TRBJ1-1; CDR3aa: CASSNGQGYTEAFF; CDR3nt: TGTGCCAGCAGCAACGGACAGGGGTACACTGAAGCTTTCTTT
len: 16; d_gene: TRBD2; abundance: once; v_gene: TRBV5-1; j_gene: TRBJ2-7; CDR3aa: CASSLAAGGIPYEQYF; CDR3nt: TGCGCCAGCAGCTTGGCCGCGGGAGGGATACCCTACGAGCAGTACTTC
len: 15; d_gene: TRBD2; abundance: few; v_gene: TRBV19; j_gene: TRBJ2-2; CDR3aa: CASSWVAGHTGELFF; CDR3nt: TGTGCCAGTAGTTGGGTAGCGGGACACACCGGGGAGCTGTTTTTT
len: 17; d_gene: TRBD2; abundance: few; v_gene: TRBV5-4; j_gene: TRBJ2-5; CDR3aa: CASSPSVTSGTQETQYF; CDR3nt: TGTGCCAGCAGCCCTTCGGTGACTAGCGGGACTCAAGAGACCCAGTACTTC
len: 13; d_gene: -; abundance: once; v_gene: TRBV19; j_gene: TRBJ1-5; CDR3aa: CASSRQANQPQHF; CDR3nt: TGTGCCAGTTCCCGACAGGCGAATCAGCCCCAGCATTTT
len: 18; d_gene: -; abundance: -; v_gene: TRBV3-1/TRBV3-2; j_gene: TRBJ1-6; CDR3aa: CASSPPRKAPMPGSPLHF; CDR3nt: TGTGCCAGCAGCCCGCCACGAAAGGCCCCAATGCCAGGATCACCCCTCCACTTT
len: 15; d_gene: -; abundance: -; v_gene: TRBV28; j_gene: TRBJ2-7; CDR3aa: CASSRWGGDTYEQYF; CDR3nt: TGTGCCAGCAGTAGATGGGGGGGGGACACCTACGAGCAGTACTTC
len: 15; d_gene: -; abundance: -; v_gene: TRBV3-1/TRBV3-2; j_gene: TRBJ1-6; CDR3aa: CASSQRVSGDSPLHF; CDR3nt: TGTGCCAGCAGCCAACGGGTTTCGGGTGATTCACCCCTCCACTTT
len: 15; d_gene: TRBD2; abundance: -; v_gene: TRBV4-1; j_gene: TRBJ2-5; CDR3aa: CASSGLAGGQETQYF; CDR3nt: TGCGCCAGCAGCGGACTAGCGGGAGGACAAGAGACCCAGTACTTC